Sequencing of this TCR beta chain was carried out in a study of radiotherapy plus CTLA-4 blockade in lung cancer. As for this clone: The antigen is not known.

The length of the CDR3 is 15 residues. The V end was cut by 0 bases, the J end by 1 base, with 12 bases between. Germline CDR1 GTSNPN, CDR2 SVGIG (reference sequence). Study results and caveats: Subsequent to radiotherapy plus ipilimumab, tumor-derived TCR clones underwent expansion in blood.

Profiled with immunoSEQ multiplex PCR; TCRdb holds only in-frame clones, not every one. The profile shows 81,000 or so clones, over 70% of them singletons. The V and J genes are TRBV30 and TRBJ1-1; maybe TRBD1 (6 bases). Sequences were derived from peripheral blood, sampled from a patient treated with radiotherapy plus ipilimumab. The receptor comes from a human donor with non-small cell lung cancer whose response to radiotherapy plus ipilimumab could not be evaluated. Some clones in this sample may be carry-over from other donors' samples. Here the CDR3 reads CAWSVAYRENTEAFF. The CDR3 DNA sequence: TGTGCCTGGAGTGTAGCCTACAGGGAGAACACTGAAGCTTTCTTT.